The 6 T cell receptor beta chains given below trace back to one sample, sequenced in a study of T cells in Graves' hyperthyroidism and ophthalmopathy. Amplified TCR beta CDR3 regions derived from RNA transcripts. When the TCR CDR3 underwent first-round RT-PCR, the HTBI primer set was used. TCRdb passed the multiplex PCR reads through MiXCR, listing each CDR3 protein once. The table includes hundreds of thousands of distinct CDR3 sequences, more than 11% detected once. Material for sequencing was blood. Source of these receptors: a young woman with Graves' hyperthyroidism that later progressed to Graves' ophthalmopathy.

This clonotype was counted many times. This chain connects TRBV11-2 to TRBJ2-1; weak D call: TRBD2 (6 bases). CDR1 SGHAT and CDR2 FQNNGV come from the germline V gene. The CDR3 sequence is 14 residues long. V lost 6 bases, J lost 7 bases, and 16 bases lay in between. DNA of the CDR3: TGTGCCAGCAGTTTCGCCGGGACTGAAAATGAGCAGTTCTTC. Its protein product is CASSFAGTENEQFF.

This chain links TRBV9 with TRBJ2-6; tentative D call: TRBD2 (6 bases). This CDR3 is built from 19 residues. Trimming left V 4 bases short and J 0 bases short, with 20 bases between. CDR1 and CDR2 (germline): SGDLS, YYNGEE. CDR3 residues: CASSSHPGLQSSGANVLTF. The CDR3 coding sequence is TGTGCCAGCAGCTCACACCCGGGACTGCAAAGCTCTGGGGCCAACGTCCTGACTTTC.

This clonotype was counted many times. Written as DNA, the CDR3 is TGTGCCAGCACCAGAGCGGGAGGGCGTAATGAGCAGTTCTTC. Protein: CASTRAGGRNEQFF. The chain combines TRBV28 with TRBJ2-1, with TRBD2 matching over 10 bases. Germline loops: CDR1 MDHEN, CDR2 SYDVKM. V shed 7 bases, J shed 7 bases, and the junction held 7 bases outside the gene matches. The CDR3 covers 14 residues.

This clonotype was counted ten times or more. The chain carries TRBV2 and TRBJ1-1; 10 nucleotides line up with TRBD1. Germline CDR1 is SNHLY and CDR2 is FYNNEI. This CDR3 contains 13 residues. V gave up 5 bases and J gave up 10 bases; unmatched junction bases: 7. CDR3 region: CASSPSGQGGAFF. For the CDR3, the DNA is TGTGCCAGCAGTCCCTCTGGACAGGGGGGAGCTTTCTTT.

This clonotype has just a few counts. The chain combines TRBV27 with TRBJ2-3; D remains ambiguous. The V gene lost 5 bases and the J gene lost 4 bases, with 13 bases spanning the gap. The CDR3 sequence is 14 residues long. Germline CDR1 and CDR2: MNHEY and SMNVEV (reference sequence). The CDR3 nucleotides are TGTGCCAGCAGTGGCGGCTGGGCGCCAGATACGCAGTATTTT. This codes for CASSGGWAPDTQYF.

In its sample, this clonotype was seen many times. This chain links TRBV3-1 with TRBJ2-3; TRBD2 matches 8 bases. Germline loops: CDR1 LGHDT, CDR2 YNNKEL (reference sequence). J was trimmed by 1 base and V by 3 bases; bases with no gene match: 6. The length of the CDR3 is 16 residues. CDR3 protein: CASSHFLTSGTDTQYF. CDR3 sequence (DNA): TGTGCCAGCAGCCACTTCTTGACTAGCGGCACAGATACGCAGTATTTT.